One sample yielded the 18 T cell receptor beta chains listed below, sequenced in a study of shared clonotypes between healthy human individuals. Only in-frame clones appear in the TCRdb table, and some are missing; sequencing was by immunoSEQ multiplex PCR. The data show approximately 530,000 clones, more than 95% seen once. The material sequenced was naive CD4+ T cells sorted from blood. This sample's subset: CD45RA+ positively selected. The receptor set was obtained from a woman aged 25 to 39 in good health.

The chain employs TRBV29-1 and TRBJ1-1, with 7 positions matching TRBD1. Germline V gives CDR1 SQVTM, CDR2 ANQGSEA. Trimming cost V 4 bases and J 5 bases; bases outside gene matches: 10. This CDR3 spans 14 amino acids. The CDR3 region is CSVGPRLRGTEAFF. The CDR3 region has the DNA TGCAGCGTTGGCCCCCGCCTCAGGGGGACTGAAGCTTTCTTT. The full variable domain, rest sourced from reference TRBV29-1 and TRBJ1-1, is SAVISQKPSRDICQRGTSLTIQCQVDSQVTMMFWYRQQPGQSLTLIATANQGSEATYESGFVIDKFPISRPNLTFSTLTVSNMSPEDSSIYLCSVGPRLRGTEAFFGQGTRLTVV.

This clone was observed a single time. This rearrangement joins TRBV7-9 to TRBJ2-3, with 9 bases identical to TRBD2. The CDR3 totals 16 residues. Per the germline V gene, CDR1 is SEHNR and CDR2 is FQNEAQ (reference sequence). The junction had 5 bases not matched to a gene; V was cut back by 2 bases and J by 2 bases. CDR3 sequence: CASSLLASGVTDTQYF. Written as DNA, the CDR3 is TGTGCCAGCAGCTTACTGGCTAGCGGGGTCACAGATACGCAGTATTTT.

Notes on this clone: The sample contains more than one DNA sequence encoding this CDR3. The rearrangement uses TRBV28 and TRBJ1-5, with D uncertain. V was trimmed by 6 bases and J by 0 bases, leaving 3 bases between them. The CDR3 consists of 12 residues. The germline gives CDR1 MDHEN, CDR2 SYDVKM. The CDR3: CASRYSNQPQHF. DNA of the CDR3: TGTGCCAGCAGATATAGCAATCAGCCCCAGCATTTT.

The V and J genes are TRBV6-6 and TRBJ1-5, with D tentatively TRBD1 (5 bases). The length of the CDR3 is 12 residues. Germline V lookup: CDR1 MNHNY, CDR2 SVGAGI (reference sequence). Trimming pared 7 bases from V and 6 bases from J, leaving 10 bases between. Here the CDR3 reads CASMQGGQPQHF. CDR3 bases: TGTGCCAGCATGCAGGGAGGTCAGCCCCAGCATTTT.

The chain links TRBV6-5 to TRBJ2-7; 11 positions match TRBD2. Trimming took 5 bases from V and 4 from J; bases not matched to a gene: 7. Germline-derived CDR1 and CDR2 are MNHEY and SVGAGI. The CDR3 spans 15 residues. DNA for the CDR3: TGTGCCAGCAGTCCATCTAGCGGGAGGTTGTACGAGCAGTACTTC. It encodes CASSPSSGRLYEQYF.

In this sample, this clone turned up once. V is TRBV5-1 and J is TRBJ2-5; TRBD1 aligns across 9 bases. The CDR3 contains 15 residues. V shed 4 bases and J 5 bases; nucleotides not matched to a gene: 9. CDR1 is SGHRS, CDR2 YFSETQ, per germline. CDR3 amino acids: CASSPGTGTGETQYF. In nucleotides, the CDR3 is TGCGCCAGCAGCCCCGGGACAGGGACAGGGGAGACCCAGTACTTC.

The chain recombines TRBV28 with TRBJ2-3; D ambiguous. Germline V lookup: CDR1 MDHEN, CDR2 SYDVKM. This CDR3 has 12 amino acids. V was pared by 5 bases and J by 6 bases, with 9 bases between. The chain's CDR3 is CASSTSPDTQYF. CDR3 bases: TGTGCCAGCAGTACAAGTCCTGATACGCAGTATTTT.

The chain has TRBV7-3 and TRBJ2-7; 9 bases are a match to TRBD1. CDR3 length: 15 amino acids. V lost 5 bases and J lost 5; bases outside the gene matches: 10. The germline CDR1 and CDR2 sequences are SGHTA and FQGTGA. The CDR3 sequence is CASSAPGTGSNEQYF. As DNA, the CDR3 is TGTGCCAGCAGCGCCCCCGGGACAGGGAGCAACGAGCAGTACTTC.

The rearrangement links TRBV5-1 to TRBJ2-1; TRBD2 aligns across 7 bases. Looked up from germline, CDR1 is SGHRS and CDR2 is YFSETQ. This CDR3 comprises 15 residues. The V gene end was trimmed by 0 bases and the J gene end by 1 base; junction bases not matched to a gene: 1. CDR3 residues: CASSLEAGSYNEQFF. CDR3 coding DNA: TGCGCCAGCAGCTTGGAAGCGGGGTCCTACAATGAGCAGTTCTTC.

The rearrangement joins TRBV5-1 to TRBJ1-3; a possible D gene is TRBD1 (6 bases). V lost 4 bases to trimming and J lost 2 bases, with 22 bases between them. Per germline, CDR1 SGHRS and CDR2 YFSETQ. The CDR3 length is 18 residues. This CDR3 reads CASSRASPIQGTGNTIYF. The CDR3 bases are TGCGCCAGCAGCCGCGCCAGTCCCATTCAGGGGACTGGAAACACCATATATTTT.

This chain links TRBV11-2 with TRBJ2-5; D unresolved. Trimming took off 4 bases at V and 5 bases at J, with 17 bases between the two ends. This CDR3 is 15 amino acids long. Per germline, CDR1 SGHAT and CDR2 FQNNGV. CDR3 loop: CASSSTLGSGETQYF. The CDR3 nucleotides are TGTGCCAGCAGCTCGACGTTAGGGTCTGGGGAGACCCAGTACTTC. The whole variable domain, filled in from reference TRBV11-2 and TRBJ2-5, reads EAGVAQSPRYKIIEKRQSVAFWCNPISGHATLYWYQQILGQGPKLLIQFQNNGVVDDSQLPKDRFSAERLKGVDSTLKIQPAKLEDSAVYLCASSSTLGSGETQYFGPGTRLLVL.

The rearrangement uses TRBV11-2 and TRBJ2-5; D call uncertain. CDR3 length equals 11 residues. The V gene lost 6 bases and the J gene lost 3 bases, with 5 bases spanning the gap. The germline V gene has CDR1 SGHAT and CDR2 FQNNGV. DNA of the CDR3: TGTGCCAGCAGTCGGAAAGAGACCCAGTACTTC. Protein: CASSRKETQYF. Full variable domain (missing parts from reference TRBV11-2 and TRBJ2-5): EAGVAQSPRYKIIEKRQSVAFWCNPISGHATLYWYQQILGQGPKLLIQFQNNGVVDDSQLPKDRFSAERLKGVDSTLKIQPAKLEDSAVYLCASSRKETQYFGPGTRLLVL.

This clone was recorded only once. V gene TRBV6-5 combines with J gene TRBJ2-2; 7 bases map to TRBD1. CDR1 MNHEY and CDR2 SVGAGI come from the germline V gene. CDR3 length: 14 residues. J lost 3 bases, V lost 6 bases, and 4 bases had no gene match. DNA of the CDR3: TGTGCCAGCAGCTCGGGACAGTACACCGGGGAGCTGTTTTTT. Translated, it gives CASSSGQYTGELFF.

This clone came up once. The chain uses TRBV28 and TRBJ1-1; 8 bases are a match to TRBD1. V lost 5 bases to trimming and J lost 4 bases; unmatched junction nucleotides: 12. This CDR3 region has 16 residues. Germline loops: CDR1 MDHEN, CDR2 SYDVKM. DNA of the CDR3: TGTGCCAGCAGTCATCAGGGGGCGAGGAGGTTCACTGAAGCTTTCTTT. This encodes CASSHQGARRFTEAFF.

This clone was seen once. The chain couples TRBV4-1 to TRBJ2-5, with 9 bases aligning to TRBD2. The J call may be incorrect, as the DNA end agrees better with TRBJ2-7. CDR1 and CDR2 (germline): MGHRA, YSYEKL. The CDR3 contains 15 residues. The CDR3: CASSQDSGREYEQYF. Here the CDR3 DNA reads TGCGCCAGCAGCCAAGATAGCGGGAGAGAGTACGAGCAGTACTTC.

This rearrangement joins TRBV5-5 to TRBJ2-7; the D gene could be TRBD1 or TRBD2 (5 bases each). The CDR3 spans 16 residues. Trimming took off 4 bases at V and 0 bases at J, with 17 bases between the two ends. The germline CDR1 and CDR2 sequences are SGHKS and YYEKEE (reference sequence). The CDR3 DNA is TGTGCCAGCAGCCCGGGAATAGACAGATACTCCTACGAGCAGTACTTC. It specifies CASSPGIDRYSYEQYF.

The chain uses TRBV21-1 and TRBJ2-2; the table assigns TRBD2, which was not confirmed against the DNA. TRBV21-1 is deemed a pseudogene. The CDR3 extends over 17 amino acids. CDR3 coding DNA: TGTGCCAGCAGCAAAATTGCGGGAGGGCCTTTCACCGGGGAGCTGTTTTTT. Its translation is CASSKIAGGPFTGELFF.

The genes are TRBV25-1 and TRBJ2-7, with D perhaps TRBD1 or TRBD2 (5 bases each). The V gene lost 4 bases and the J gene lost 4 bases, with 11 bases spanning the gap. The germline V gene has CDR1 MGHDK and CDR2 SYGVNS. The CDR3 spans 13 residues. The CDR3 loop is CASSGMWGYEQYF. DNA of the CDR3: TGTGCCAGCAGTGGAATGTGGGGGTACGAGCAGTACTTC.